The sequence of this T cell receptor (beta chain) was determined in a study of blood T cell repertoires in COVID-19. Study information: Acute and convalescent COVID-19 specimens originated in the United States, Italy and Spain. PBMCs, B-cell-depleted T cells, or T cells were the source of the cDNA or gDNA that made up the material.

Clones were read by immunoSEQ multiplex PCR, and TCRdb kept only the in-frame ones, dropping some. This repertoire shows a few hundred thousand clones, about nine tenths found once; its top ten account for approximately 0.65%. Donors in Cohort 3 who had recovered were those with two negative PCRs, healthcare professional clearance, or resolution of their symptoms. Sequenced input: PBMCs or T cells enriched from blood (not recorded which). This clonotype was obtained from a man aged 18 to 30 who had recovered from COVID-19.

This chain's CDR3 is CASSPSPAGKETQYF. Written as DNA, the CDR3 is TGTGCCAGCAGCCCCAGCCCAGCGGGGAAAGAGACCCAGTACTTC. V usage is TRBV9 and J usage is TRBJ2-5, with 7 bases that match TRBD2. The CDR3 contains 15 residues. Trimming cost V 4 bases and J 3 bases; bases outside gene matches: 9. Germline V CDR1 and CDR2: SGDLS, YYNGEE.